The 8 T cell receptor beta chains given below trace back to one sample, sequenced in a study of shared clonotypes between healthy human individuals. Sequencing used immunoSEQ multiplex PCR; TCRdb keeps in-frame clones, though not all of them. The table records roughly 1.5 million clones, approximately 98% of them present only once. The specimen sequenced was naive CD4+ T cells sorted from blood. Subset given: CD45RA+ positively selected. These receptors were obtained from a man in his thirties or forties in good health.

The chain uses TRBV20-1 and TRBJ1-1, with no clear D. There are 10 residues in the CDR3. CDR1 is DFQATT and CDR2 is SNEGSKA in the germline V gene (reference sequence). The ends were cut back, 7 bases at V and 4 bases at J, with 7 bases in the middle. CDR3 loop: CSVGPTEAFF. In DNA form, the CDR3 reads TGCAGTGTCGGGCCCACTGAAGCTTTCTTT.

This clone was recorded once. The V and J genes are TRBV27 and TRBJ2-7; 10 bases match TRBD2. V shed 8 bases and J 0 bases; nucleotides not matched to a gene: 13. This CDR3 is 17 amino acids long. Germline CDR1 MNHEY, CDR2 SMNVEV (reference sequence). The CDR3 sequence is CASGPGLATPSSYEQYF. The CDR3 DNA reads TGTGCCAGCGGACCGGGACTAGCGACCCCGAGCTCCTACGAGCAGTACTTC.

To note about this clone: Other nucleotide sequences from this sample produce the same CDR3. The rearrangement uses TRBV6-1 and TRBJ2-7; 9 bases agree with TRBD1. With 6 bases clipped from V and 2 bases from J, the junction kept 5 bases outside the gene matches. Germline V CDR1 and CDR2: MNHNS, SASEGT. There are 14 residues in the CDR3. DNA for the CDR3: TGTGCCAGCAGCCTGGGACAGGGCGCCTACGAGCAGTACTTC. It yields the protein CASSLGQGAYEQYF.

This clone was observed a single time. This CDR3 is CASSVGASEAEAFF. The CDR3 DNA reads TGTGCCAGCAGCGTAGGGGCATCCGAAGCTGAAGCTTTCTTT. The gene calls are TRBV9 and TRBJ1-1; D is undetermined. V lost 0 bases, J lost 6 bases, and 12 bases lay in between. Looked up from germline, CDR1 is SGDLS and CDR2 is YYNGEE. This CDR3 is built from 14 residues. Filled out from reference TRBV9 and TRBJ1-1, the complete variable domain reads DSGVTQTPKHLITATGQRVTLRCSPRSGDLSVYWYQQSLDQGLQFLIQYYNGEERAKGNILERFSAQQFPDLHSELNLSSLELGDSALYFCASSVGASEAEAFFGQGTRLTVV.

This sequence joins TRBV2 and TRBJ2-6; D unclear. The CDR3 runs 14 residues. CDR1 is SNHLY and CDR2 is FYNNEI in the germline V gene. Between the trimmed V and J ends, which lost 4 bases and 0 bases, there was a span of 4 bases. The DNA for the CDR3 is TGTGCCAGCAGTGGGGTCTCTGGGGCCAACGTCCTGACTTTC. Amino acids: CASSGVSGANVLTF.

The chain combines TRBV5-4 with TRBJ2-7, with D perhaps being TRBD1 or TRBD2 (6 bases each). Trimming removed 1 base from V and 4 bases from J, with 12 bases in between. Germline CDR1 reads SGHNT; CDR2 reads YYREEE (reference sequence). The CDR3 is 14 amino acids. CDR3 bases: TGTGCCAGCAGCTTGTCAACAGGGAGGTACGAGCAGTACTTC. Its translation is CASSLSTGRYEQYF.

The chain carries TRBV11-2 and TRBJ1-4; D might be TRBD1 (6 bases). Germline values: CDR1 SGHAT, CDR2 FQNNGV. The CDR3 loop spans 17 amino acids. Between the trimmed V and J ends, which lost 1 base and 3 bases, there was a span of 15 bases. This chain's CDR3 is CASSLVAGGQANEKLFF. CDR3 nucleotides: TGTGCCAGCAGCTTAGTGGCCGGGGGGCAGGCTAATGAAAAACTGTTTTTT.

The chain uses TRBV5-4 and TRBJ2-7; 7 nucleotides align to TRBD2. V gave up 3 bases and J gave up 2 bases; unmatched junction bases: 8. From germline, CDR1 is SGHNT and CDR2 YYREEE (reference sequence). The length of the CDR3 is 15 residues. CDR3 loop: CASSYGLGETYEQYF. Written as DNA, the CDR3 is TGTGCCAGCAGCTATGGACTAGGGGAGACCTACGAGCAGTACTTC. Full variable domain (rest looked up from reference TRBV5-4 and TRBJ2-7): ETGVTQSPTHLIKTRGQQVTLRCSSQSGHNTVSWYQQALGQGPQFIFQYYREEENGRGNFPPRFSGLQFPNYSSELNVNALELDDSALYLCASSYGLGETYEQYFGPGTRLTVT.